Listed below are T cell receptor beta chains from one sample, sequenced in a study of T cell responses to AZD1222 COVID-19 vaccine. The data were produced by immunoSEQ multiplex PCR, yet TCRdb's version contains in-frame clones alone and is incomplete. Of more than 150,000 clones detected, approximately 91% appear once; the ten largest clones hold more than 0.75%. This material consisted of peripheral blood, taken on day 0 of AZD1222 vaccination. The receptors originated from an adult in good health. Each CDR3 is given with its conserved first and last residue. Fields, in order: D gene, V gene, CDR3 length, clone size, J gene, CDR3 DNA, CDR3 protein. D genes are given only for firm matches. The size of a clone is reported for some rows only, either as once, few or many, or as a class for expanded clones.

D: -
V: TRBV7-9
length: 12
size: -
J: TRBJ1-1
DNA: TGTGCCAGCAGCTTAGCGAGCACTGAAGCTTTCTTT
CDR3: CASSLASTEAFF

D: TRBD1
V: TRBV29-1
length: 14
size: -
J: TRBJ1-1
DNA: TGCAGCGTTGAGGGCGCACAGGGGGCCACTGAAGCTTTCTTT
CDR3: CSVEGAQGATEAFF

D: -
V: TRBV7-2
length: 16
size: -
J: TRBJ2-2
DNA: TGTGCCAGCAGCCCCCAGGGGGGGCGTGGCACCGGGGAGCTGTTTTTT
CDR3: CASSPQGGRGTGELFF

D: -
V: TRBV2
length: 18
size: -
J: TRBJ2-2
DNA: TGTGCCAGCAGTGAAGCATCTACTTGGCAGACGAACACCGGGGAGCTGTTTTTT
CDR3: CASSEASTWQTNTGELFF

D: TRBD2
V: TRBV14
length: 19
size: -
J: TRBJ2-1
DNA: TGTGCCAGCAGCCAAGACGGATCTAGCGGGAGGGGGCCGAGAAATGAGCAGTTCTTC
CDR3: CASSQDGSSGRGPRNEQFF

D: -
V: TRBV29-1
length: 14
size: -
J: TRBJ1-4
DNA: TGCAGCGTTGAGAAAACGGAGGGGAGAGAAAAACTGTTTTTT
CDR3: CSVEKTEGREKLFF

D: -
V: TRBV11-3
length: 12
size: -
J: TRBJ2-7
DNA: TGTGCCAGCAGCTTAAACCACTACGAGCAGTACTTC
CDR3: CASSLNHYEQYF

D: TRBD1
V: TRBV7-8
length: 16
size: -
J: TRBJ2-2
DNA: TGTGCCAGCAGCTTAGTGGGACAGGGTATAACCGGGGAGCTGTTTTTT
CDR3: CASSLVGQGITGELFF

D: TRBD2
V: TRBV4-2
length: 16
size: -
J: TRBJ2-1
DNA: TGTGCCAGCAGCCAAGATCACAGCGGGAGCTACAATGAGCAGTTCTTC
CDR3: CASSQDHSGSYNEQFF

D: TRBD1
V: TRBV2
length: 13
size: -
J: TRBJ2-7
DNA: TGTGCCAGCAAGGGACAGTTGGTTTACGAGCAGTACTTC
CDR3: CASKGQLVYEQYF

D: -
V: TRBV9
length: 14
size: -
J: TRBJ2-7
DNA: TGTGCCAGCAGCGTAGGAGGGGGGGGCTACGAGCAGTACTTC
CDR3: CASSVGGGGYEQYF

D: -
V: TRBV11-2
length: 13
size: once
J: TRBJ2-1
DNA: TGTGCCAGCAGCCAAGGATTGGGGTCCGTTGAATTCTTC
CDR3: CASSQGLGSVEFF

D: TRBD1
V: TRBV24-1
length: 17
size: -
J: TRBJ1-1
DNA: TGTGCCACCAGTGGCTCCGGGACAGGGCCCTTGAACACTGAAGCTTTCTTT
CDR3: CATSGSGTGPLNTEAFF

D: -
V: TRBV18
length: 18
size: -
J: TRBJ2-7
DNA: TGTGCCAGCTCTCTGGGGACAGGGTTGACTAGCGGCTCCTACGAGCAGTACTTC
CDR3: CASSLGTGLTSGSYEQYF

D: TRBD1
V: TRBV7-9
length: 14
size: -
J: TRBJ1-2
DNA: TGTGCCAGCAGCTTAAACAGGGGATTTCATGGCTACACCTTC
CDR3: CASSLNRGFHGYTF

D: -
V: TRBV19
length: 14
size: -
J: TRBJ1-2
DNA: TGTGCCAGTAGTATAGACCGGGGGTACTATGGCTACACCTTC
CDR3: CASSIDRGYYGYTF

D: -
V: TRBV18
length: 17
size: -
J: TRBJ1-6
DNA: TGTGCCAGCTCACCTTTGGCAGGGAGCTCCTATAATTCACCCCTCCACTTT
CDR3: CASSPLAGSSYNSPLHF

D: -
V: TRBV29-1
length: 13
size: once
J: TRBJ1-3
DNA: TGCAGCGTTGAAGTTCTTCCTGGAAACACCATATATTTT
CDR3: CSVEVLPGNTIYF

D: -
V: TRBV19
length: 16
size: -
J: TRBJ1-6
DNA: TGTGCCAGTAACCCCTGGGCCGAGGGGGGGAATTCACCCCTCCACTTT
CDR3: CASNPWAEGGNSPLHF

D: -
V: TRBV9
length: 12
size: -
J: TRBJ2-3
DNA: TGTGCCAGCAGCCCACGTGGGGATACGCAGTATTTT
CDR3: CASSPRGDTQYF

D: TRBD1
V: TRBV18
length: 16
size: -
J: TRBJ2-7
DNA: TGTGCCAGCTCACCACCTTGGGACAGATACGCCTACGAGCAGTACTTC
CDR3: CASSPPWDRYAYEQYF

D: -
V: TRBV27
length: 15
size: -
J: TRBJ1-1
DNA: TGTGCCAGCAGTTTCGGCGCCAGGAGCTTCACTGAAGCTTTCTTT
CDR3: CASSFGARSFTEAFF

D: -
V: TRBV15
length: 15
size: -
J: TRBJ1-5
DNA: TGTGCCACCAGCAGAGGTGGATTGGGAGCTCTGGCCCAGCATTTT
CDR3: CATSRGGLGALAQHF